This T cell receptor beta chain was observed in a study of graft-versus-host responses after intestinal transplantation. Findings and limits, study-wide: Association was observed between peak circulating GvH clone levels and early post-transplant HvG declines.

The ends lost 5 bases at V and 3 bases at J; junction bases unmatched: 9. CDR1 and CDR2 from the germline V gene are MNHEY and SMNVEV (reference sequence). The CDR3 length is 15 residues. Comment on this clone: The antigen is not known.

Assay: immunoSEQ multiplex PCR; the TCRdb copy retains only in-frame clones and omits some. The data hold some 90,000 clones, with 80% to 95% observed a single time. The TCR was taken from a human donor who was the organ donor for an intestinal transplant. The material sequenced was unstimulated CD8+ T cells sorted from spleen or lymph node cells, taken before transplant. The chain couples TRBV27 to TRBJ2-7, with 8 nucleotides matching TRBD1. The CDR3 DNA follows: TGTGCCAGCAGTCCTACCGGACAGGGTAGCTACGAGCAGTACTTC. Translated, it gives CASSPTGQGSYEQYF.